These T cell receptor beta chains were read from a single sample in a study of post-analysis software for immune sequencing data. TCRdb re-derived calls from the PCR reads in MiXCR, one entry per CDR3 protein. The profile covers hundreds of thousands of distinct CDR3 sequences, with 55% to 60% appearing a single time and roughly 12% taken by the ten largest. The sequenced sample was blood. These receptors all stem from a girl aged 2 to 10 with multiple sclerosis. Each CDR3 is given with its conserved first and last residue. D genes are given only for firm matches. A row's size may be missing; if present it is once, few, many or a size class.

14	-	TRBV12-3/TRBV12-4	-	TRBJ2-5	CASSLAPGEETQYF	TGTGCCAGCAGTTTAGCGCCGGGGGAGGAGACCCAGTACTTC
16	-	TRBV12-3/TRBV12-4	TRBD1	TRBJ2-5	CASSSEAGGEQYEQYF	TGTGCCAGCAGTTCCGAAGCAGGGGGCGAACAATATGAGCAGTACTTC
12	few	TRBV6-4	TRBD1	TRBJ2-1	CASSLEQGNLFF	TGTGCCAGCAGCCTAGAACAGGGGAATCTGTTCTTC
14	-	TRBV13	-	TRBJ1-2	CASSSAHGAYGYTF	TGTGCCAGCAGCTCCGCGCACGGGGCCTATGGCTACACCTTC
14	few	TRBV4-1	-	TRBJ1-2	CASSPGPGLYGYTF	TGCGCCAGCAGCCCGGGACCGGGTCTGTATGGCTACACCTTC
19	once	TRBV5-1	TRBD2	TRBJ2-1	CASFPTGTSGGVSYNEQFF	TGCGCCAGCTTCCCGACCGGGACTAGCGGGGGGGTCTCCTACAATGAGCAGTTCTTC
15	-	TRBV12-3/TRBV12-4	TRBD2	TRBJ2-1	CASSGTSGRDNEQFF	TGTGCCAGCAGCGGGACTAGCGGGAGGGACAATGAGCAGTTCTTC
16	-	TRBV12-3/TRBV12-4	TRBD1	TRBJ1-1	CASSSQGGTGNTEAFF	TGTGCCAGCAGTTCCCAGGGAGGGACAGGGAACACTGAAGCTTTCTTT
17	-	TRBV12-3/TRBV12-4	-	TRBJ2-6	CASSLGTAPSGANVLTF	TGTGCCAGCAGTTTAGGGACAGCACCCTCTGGGGCCAACGTCCTGACTTTC
13	-	TRBV6-1	-	TRBJ2-7	CATGVQRAYEQYF	TGTGCCACTGGGGTACAGCGGGCCTACGAGCAGTACTTC
16	-	TRBV7-2	TRBD2	TRBJ2-3	CASSPFGGGSTDTQYF	TGTGCCAGCAGCCCCTTCGGCGGGGGGAGCACAGATACGCAGTATTTT
12	few	TRBV29-1	-	TRBJ1-2	CSVVGINYGYTF	TGCAGCGTTGTAGGGATTAACTATGGCTACACCTTC
14	-	TRBV29-1	-	TRBJ2-7	CSVVGLAATYEQYF	TGCAGCGTTGTAGGGCTAGCCGCGACCTACGAGCAGTACTTC
19	-	TRBV13	TRBD2	TRBJ2-3	CASGQPGRSGRLNTDTQYF	TGTGCCAGCGGCCAACCGGGACGTAGCGGGAGGCTTAACACAGATACGCAGTATTTT
16	few	TRBV7-2	TRBD1	TRBJ1-5	CASSSSRTGYNQPQHF	TGTGCCAGCAGCTCCTCCAGGACAGGGTACAATCAGCCCCAGCATTTT
13	-	TRBV5-1	TRBD2	TRBJ2-7	CASSLGGGVEQYF	TGCGCCAGCAGCTTAGGTGGGGGGGTCGAGCAGTACTTC
11	-	TRBV20-1	-	TRBJ2-7	CSAASSYEQYF	TGCAGTGCTGCCTCCTCCTACGAGCAGTACTTC
15	few	TRBV12-3/TRBV12-4	TRBD2	TRBJ2-7	CASSPLAGGPNEQYF	TGTGCCAGCAGTCCCTTAGCGGGAGGGCCAAACGAGCAGTACTTC
15	once	TRBV7-9	TRBD1	TRBJ2-1	CASSFDETGYNERFF	TGTGCCAGCAGCTTTGACGAGACAGGGTACAATGAGCGGTTCTTC
13	few	TRBV7-2	-	TRBJ2-5	CASVGGPRETQYF	TGTGCCAGTGTGGGGGGGCCAAGGGAGACCCAGTACTTC
13	few	TRBV7-7	-	TRBJ2-1	CASSPRPGNEQFF	TGTGCCAGCAGCCCACGCCCGGGAAATGAGCAGTTCTTC
15	-	TRBV7-2	-	TRBJ1-4	CASSLVGTQGEKLFF	TGTGCCAGCAGCTTAGTCGGGACCCAAGGAGAAAAACTGTTTTTT
15	once	TRBV9	-	TRBJ2-4	CASSVGGRAKNIQYF	TGTGCCAGCAGCGTAGGAGGCAGAGCCAAAAACATTCAGTACTTC
16	few	TRBV29-1	TRBD1	TRBJ1-5	CSAPDREHVGNQPQHF	TGCAGCGCCCCCGACAGGGAACATGTGGGCAATCAGCCCCAGCATTTT
19	-	TRBV27	TRBD2	TRBJ2-1	CASSLLPTSDSGDYNEQFF	TGTGCCAGCAGTTTATTACCCACTAGCGACAGCGGTGATTACAATGAGCAGTTCTTC
16	-	TRBV6-2/TRBV6-3	-	TRBJ2-1	CASSLDSIKSYNEQFF	TGTGCCAGCAGCTTGGACAGTATTAAGTCCTACAATGAGCAGTTCTTC
12	few	TRBV6-2/TRBV6-3	-	TRBJ1-5	CASSNPDQPQHF	TGTGCCAGCAGCAACCCCGATCAGCCCCAGCATTTT
13	-	TRBV30	-	TRBJ2-5	CAWTPGVQETQYF	TGTGCCTGGACTCCTGGGGTACAAGAGACCCAGTACTTC
15	few	TRBV5-1	TRBD1	TRBJ1-5	CASSLEGQYNQPQHF	TGCGCCAGCAGCTTGGAGGGACAGTACAATCAGCCCCAGCATTTT
15	-	TRBV20-1	TRBD1	TRBJ2-7	CSASLPGQGTYEQYF	TGCAGTGCTAGCCTACCGGGACAGGGGACCTACGAGCAGTACTTC
13	-	TRBV30	-	TRBJ2-3	CAWRQGSWDTQYF	TGTGCCTGGAGACAGGGAAGCTGGGATACGCAGTATTTT
14	-	TRBV20-1	-	TRBJ2-1	CSAVRAESYNEQFF	TGCAGTGCCGTCAGGGCGGAGTCCTACAATGAGCAGTTCTTC
13	few	TRBV5-1	-	TRBJ1-6	CASSPTDNSPLHF	TGCGCCAGCAGCCCGACAGATAATTCACCCCTCCACTTT
15	-	TRBV5-1	-	TRBJ2-1	CASSLVSGFYNEQFF	TGCGCCAGCAGCTTGGTTTCGGGGTTCTACAATGAGCAGTTCTTC
16	-	TRBV5-5	-	TRBJ1-5	CASSLAPPGGIQPQHF	TGTGCCAGCAGCCTAGCTCCTCCGGGTGGAATTCAGCCCCAGCATTTT
13	few	TRBV20-1	-	TRBJ1-5	CSAGEGPNQPQHF	TGCAGTGCCGGGGAGGGTCCCAATCAGCCCCAGCATTTT
12	few	TRBV10-3	-	TRBJ2-5	CAISRDRETQYF	TGTGCCATCAGTCGCGACAGAGAGACCCAGTACTTC
20	once	TRBV15	TRBD2	TRBJ2-1	CATSRYRGGVAGGTYNEQFF	TGTGCCACCAGCAGATACCGTGGGGGAGTAGCGGGAGGAACGTACAATGAGCAGTTCTTC